This is a list of T cell receptor beta chains from one sample in a study of shared clonotypes between healthy human individuals. Sequenced by immunoSEQ multiplex PCR; TCRdb stores in-frame clones only, minus some. Among 2.5 million or so clones, approximately 90% were seen once, and the ten largest hold around 0.14%. The specimen was naive CD4+ T cells sorted from blood. The receptors were gathered from a young man in good health. The CDR3 runs from the conserved cysteine through the conserved F or W. The D gene is left open where the match is weak. Size is omitted from some rows. Given values are once, few, many or a class for expanded clones.

J,V,D,size,CDR3,DNA
TRBJ2-4,TRBV28,NA,NA,CASNPGVGRAKNIQYF,TGTGCCAGCAACCCAGGGGTTGGGAGAGCCAAAAACATTCAGTACTTC
TRBJ1-3,TRBV9,NA,NA,CASSAGFGGNTIYF,TGTGCCAGCAGCGCCGGGTTCGGTGGAAACACCATATATTTT
TRBJ1-5,TRBV2,NA,NA,CASSGGGNQPQHF,TGTGCCAGCAGTGGTGGTGGCAATCAGCCCCAGCATTTT
TRBJ2-7,TRBV6-5,TRBD1,NA,CASSRGQGGEQYF,TGTGCCAGCAGTCGCGGACAGGGGGGCGAGCAGTACTTC
TRBJ2-7,TRBV7-3,TRBD2,NA,CASSLALAGLGYEQYF,TGTGCCAGCAGCTTAGCGCTAGCGGGGTTGGGATACGAGCAGTACTTC
TRBJ2-6,TRBV30,NA,once,CAWSRGGGANVLTF,TGTGCCTGGAGCAGGGGAGGTGGGGCCAACGTCCTGACTTTC
TRBJ2-5,TRBV6-1,TRBD1,NA,CASSDSPDRGQETQYF,TGTGCCAGCAGTGATTCCCCGGACAGGGGGCAAGAGACCCAGTACTTC
TRBJ1-2,TRBV4-1,NA,once,CASSQGIQGSEGYTF,TGCGCCAGCAGCCAAGGCATCCAGGGGTCGGAGGGCTACACCTTC
TRBJ2-3,TRBV5-1,TRBD2,NA,CASSPNSGADTDTQYF,TGCGCCAGCTCACCTAATAGCGGGGCAGACACAGATACGCAGTATTTT
TRBJ2-3,TRBV5-1,NA,NA,CASSLGGTSYTDTQYF,TGCGCCAGCAGCTTGGGCGGGACAAGTTACACAGATACGCAGTATTTT
TRBJ1-2,TRBV2,NA,NA,CASSEAATAYGYTF,TGTGCCAGCAGTGAAGCTGCGACAGCCTATGGCTACACCTTC
TRBJ2-7,TRBV6-6,NA,NA,CASSFSGTAYEQYF,TGTGCCAGCAGTTTCTCCGGGACGGCCTACGAGCAGTACTTC
TRBJ1-6,TRBV6-5,TRBD1,NA,CASSYGQGALHF,TGTGCCAGCAGTTACGGACAGGGCGCCCTCCACTTT
TRBJ1-5,TRBV19,TRBD1,NA,CGTATGTGGQPQHF,TGTGGGACGGCCACCGGGACAGGGGGGCAGCCCCAGCATTTT
TRBJ2-5,TRBV9,NA,NA,CASSPLTGVLWETQYF,TGTGCCAGCAGCCCCTTGACGGGAGTGCTCTGGGAGACCCAGTACTTC
TRBJ1-2,TRBV28,NA,NA,CASSPHTANYGYTF,TGTGCCAGCAGTCCCCATACTGCGAACTATGGCTACACCTTC